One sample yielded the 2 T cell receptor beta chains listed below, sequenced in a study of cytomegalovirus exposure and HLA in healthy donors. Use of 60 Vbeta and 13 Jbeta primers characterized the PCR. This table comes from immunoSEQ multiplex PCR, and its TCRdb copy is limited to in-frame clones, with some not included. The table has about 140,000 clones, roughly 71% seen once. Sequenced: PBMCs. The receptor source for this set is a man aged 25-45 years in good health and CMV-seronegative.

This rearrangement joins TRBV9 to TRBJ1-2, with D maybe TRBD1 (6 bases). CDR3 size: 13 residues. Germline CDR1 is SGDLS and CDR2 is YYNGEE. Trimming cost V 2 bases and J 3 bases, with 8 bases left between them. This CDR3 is CASSVWTDYGYTF. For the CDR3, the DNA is TGTGCCAGCAGCGTTTGGACAGACTATGGCTACACCTTC.

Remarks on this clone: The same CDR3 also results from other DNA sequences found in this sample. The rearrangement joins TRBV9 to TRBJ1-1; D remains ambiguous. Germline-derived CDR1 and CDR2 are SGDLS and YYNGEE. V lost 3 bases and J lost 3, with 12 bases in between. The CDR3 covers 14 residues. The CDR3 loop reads CASSDSRRDTEAFF. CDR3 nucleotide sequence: TGTGCCAGCAGCGACTCGAGGAGGGACACTGAAGCTTTCTTT.